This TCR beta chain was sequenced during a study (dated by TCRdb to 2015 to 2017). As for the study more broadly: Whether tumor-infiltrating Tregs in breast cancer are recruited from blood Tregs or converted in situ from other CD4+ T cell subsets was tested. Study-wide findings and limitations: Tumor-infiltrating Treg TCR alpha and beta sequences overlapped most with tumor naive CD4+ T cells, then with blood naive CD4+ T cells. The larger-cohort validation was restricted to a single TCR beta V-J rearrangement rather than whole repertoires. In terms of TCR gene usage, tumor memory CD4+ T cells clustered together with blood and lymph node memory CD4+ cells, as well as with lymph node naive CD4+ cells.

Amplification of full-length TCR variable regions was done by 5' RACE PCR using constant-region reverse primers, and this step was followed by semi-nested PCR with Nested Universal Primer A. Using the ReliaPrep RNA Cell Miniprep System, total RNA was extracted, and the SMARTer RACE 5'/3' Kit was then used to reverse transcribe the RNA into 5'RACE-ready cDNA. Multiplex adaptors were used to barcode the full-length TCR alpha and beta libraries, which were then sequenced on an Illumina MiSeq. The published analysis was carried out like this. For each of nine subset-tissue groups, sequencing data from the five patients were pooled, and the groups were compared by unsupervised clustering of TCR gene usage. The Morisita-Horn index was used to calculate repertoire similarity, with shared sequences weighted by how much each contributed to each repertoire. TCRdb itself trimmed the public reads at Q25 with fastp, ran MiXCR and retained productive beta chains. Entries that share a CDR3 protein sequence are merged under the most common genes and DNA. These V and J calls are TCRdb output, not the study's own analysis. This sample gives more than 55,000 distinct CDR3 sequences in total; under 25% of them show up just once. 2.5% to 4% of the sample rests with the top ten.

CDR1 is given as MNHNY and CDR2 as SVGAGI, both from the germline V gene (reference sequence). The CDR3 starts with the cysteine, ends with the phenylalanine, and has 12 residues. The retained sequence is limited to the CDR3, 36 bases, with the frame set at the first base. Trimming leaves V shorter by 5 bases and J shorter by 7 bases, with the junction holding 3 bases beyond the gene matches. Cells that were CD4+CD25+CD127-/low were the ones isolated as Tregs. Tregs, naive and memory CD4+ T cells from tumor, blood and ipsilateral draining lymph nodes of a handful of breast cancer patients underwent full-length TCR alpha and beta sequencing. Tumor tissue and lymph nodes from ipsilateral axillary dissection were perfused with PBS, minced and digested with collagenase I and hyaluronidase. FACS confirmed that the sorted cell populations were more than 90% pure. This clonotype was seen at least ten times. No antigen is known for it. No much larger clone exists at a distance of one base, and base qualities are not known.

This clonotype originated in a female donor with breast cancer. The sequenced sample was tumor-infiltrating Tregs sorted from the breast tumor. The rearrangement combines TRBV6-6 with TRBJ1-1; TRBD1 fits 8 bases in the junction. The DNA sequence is TGTGCCAGCAGTCCCGACAGGGGTGAAGCTTTCTTT. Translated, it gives CASSPDRGEAFF.